Listed here are 19 T cell receptor beta chains from one sample, sequenced in a study of blood T cells in healthy people across ages. The second PCR ran roughly 6 to 11 cycles with a sample-barcoded 5' primer and J-beta primers. TCRdb recomputed calls from the 5' RACE reads with MiXCR, one row per CDR3 protein. This table has approximately 800,000 distinct CDR3 sequences, roughly 50% appearing once. Source material: blood. The source is a man aged 25 to 45 in good health.

This clonotype was detected only a few times. The V call is TRBV2, the J call TRBJ1-6, with D possibly TRBD1 on 5 matching bases. The CDR3 consists of 15 residues. Trimming took off 5 bases at V and 5 bases at J, with 13 bases between the two ends. CDR1 and CDR2 from the germline V gene are SNHLY and FYNNEI. CDR3 protein: CASSWGRPNNSPLHF. In DNA, the CDR3 is TGTGCCAGCAGTTGGGGACGGCCTAATAATTCACCCCTCCACTTT. Based on the CDR3 plus reference TRBV2 and TRBJ1-6, the full variable domain is EPEVTQTPSHQVTQMGQEVILRCVPISNHLYFYWYRQILGQKVEFLVSFYNNEISEKSEIFDDQFSVERPDGSNFTLKIRSTKLEDSAMYFCASSWGRPNNSPLHFGNGTRLTVT.

The chain combines TRBV27 with TRBJ2-5, with D possibly being TRBD2 (6 bases). This CDR3 spans 14 amino acids. V was clipped by 11 bases and J by 4 bases, with 20 bases between them. CDR1 and CDR2 (germline): MNHEY, SMNVEV (reference sequence). In nucleotides, the CDR3 is TGTGCCCCGTCTTTGGGGGGATTTGGAGAGACCCAGTACTTC. Translating it yields CAPSLGGFGETQYF.

In this sample, this clonotype turned up a few times. This rearrangement joins TRBV20-1 to TRBJ1-4; 7 bases match TRBD1. V trimming: 3 bases; J trimming: 8 bases; junction bases outside the gene matches: 12. Germline V gene sequence: CDR1 DFQATT, CDR2 SNEGSKA (reference sequence). The CDR3 sequence is 15 residues long. CDR3 sequence: CSASSLTGVGEKLFF. The CDR3 DNA is TGCAGTGCTAGCAGTCTCACAGGGGTTGGCGAAAAACTGTTTTTT.

This clonotype showed up just a few times. CDR3 region: CASIGLAGQETQYF. CDR3 sequence (DNA): TGTGCCAGCATAGGGCTAGCGGGGCAAGAGACCCAGTACTTC. The V gene is TRBV25-1, the J gene TRBJ2-5, with 9 bases matching TRBD2. Germline V gene data show CDR1 as MGHDK and CDR2 as SYGVNS. Losses at the gene ends were 7 bases for V and 2 bases for J; bases not matched to a gene: 5. The CDR3 extends over 14 amino acids.

This clonotype turned up a few times. V gene TRBV7-2 combines with J gene TRBJ2-1; weak D call: TRBD1 (8 bases). CDR3 length equals 15 residues. Trimming removed 5 bases at V and 3 bases at J, with 14 bases between. Germline V gene sequence: CDR1 SGHTA, CDR2 FQGNSA. The CDR3 region has the DNA TGTGCCAGCAGCCAAACAGGGGGGGGCTACAATGAGCAGTTCTTC. Translated: CASSQTGGGYNEQFF.

This clonotype was seen more than once but under ten times. The V gene is TRBV28, the J gene TRBJ2-7; 9 nucleotides line up with TRBD1. The end of the DNA aligns better with TRBJ2-5, so the J call may be wrong. Germline assignment: CDR1 MDHEN and CDR2 SYDVKM. There are 15 residues in the CDR3. This chain's CDR3 is CASSAQGAGEETQYF. The CDR3 DNA follows: TGTGCCAGCAGTGCACAGGGGGCGGGGGAAGAGACCCAGTACTTC.

In its sample, this clonotype was seen a few times. The rearrangement uses TRBV20-1 and TRBJ2-7; D possibly corresponds to TRBD2 (5 bases). V lost 4 bases and J lost 10, with 23 bases in between. CDR1 is DFQATT and CDR2 is SNEGSKA in the germline V gene (reference sequence). The CDR3 has 14 residues. This chain's CDR3 is CSATAVKDWEPQYF. DNA for the CDR3: TGCAGTGCTACGGCGGTGAAGGATTGGGAGCCCCAGTACTTC.

This clonotype was seen a few times. The chain employs TRBV4-2 and TRBJ1-2; D perhaps matches TRBD1 (6 bases). This CDR3 is 15 amino acids long. Per the germline V gene, CDR1 is LGHNA and CDR2 is YNFKEQ. The V and J ends lost 3 bases and 2 bases respectively, with 13 bases between them. CDR3 DNA: TGTGCCAGCAGCCACTGGGCAGGGGTAAACTATGGCTACACCTTC. It encodes CASSHWAGVNYGYTF.

This clonotype was detected a few times. The V call is TRBV2, the J call TRBJ2-4, with TRBD2 as a possible D gene (6 bases). The CDR3 spans 12 residues. Germline V gene sequence: CDR1 SNHLY, CDR2 FYNNEI. The ends were cut back, 8 bases at V and 13 bases at J, with 18 bases in the middle. CDR3 sequence reads: CASAGPPTVQYF. The CDR3 coding sequence is TGTGCCAGCGCGGGACCTCCCACAGTGCAGTACTTC.

J is TRBJ2-7 and V is TRBV10-2; maybe TRBD2 (5 bases). Germline CDR1 is WSHSY and CDR2 is SAAADI. The V end lost 6 bases, the J end lost 3 bases, and 9 bases lay between the germline ends. This CDR3 region has 12 residues. This CDR3 reads CASSVARYEQYF. CDR3 sequence (DNA): TGCGCCAGCAGCGTAGCGCGCTACGAGCAGTACTTC.

The J gene is TRBJ2-1, the V gene TRBV29-1; 8 bases are shared with TRBD2. This CDR3 comprises 13 residues. Germline-derived CDR1 and CDR2 are SQVTM and ANQGSEA. V gave up 7 bases and J gave up 5 bases; unmatched junction bases: 7. CDR3 in DNA: TGCAGCGCCCTACTAGCGGCGGACAATGAGCAGTTCTTC. Encoded protein: CSALLAADNEQFF.

The chain combines TRBV20-1 with TRBJ2-7; 10 nucleotides align to TRBD2. CDR3 size: 13 residues. Trimming took 3 bases from V and 6 from J; bases not matched to a gene: 5. The germline gives CDR1 DFQATT, CDR2 SNEGSKA (reference sequence). The CDR3 spells CSASILAGFEQYF. The CDR3 DNA reads TGCAGTGCTAGTATACTAGCGGGATTCGAGCAGTACTTC.

The chain combines TRBV2 with TRBJ1-1; no reliable D call. Germline V lookup: CDR1 SNHLY, CDR2 FYNNEI. The CDR3 totals 13 residues. The V and J ends lost 7 bases and 2 bases respectively, with 11 bases between them. CDR3 sequence (DNA): TGTGCCAGCAAGATCGACATAAACACTGAAGCTTTCTTT. Translated, it gives CASKIDINTEAFF.

This clonotype was seen more than once but under ten times. The V and J genes are TRBV20-1 and TRBJ2-7; 8 bases match TRBD1. In germline, CDR1 is DFQATT, CDR2 SNEGSKA (reference sequence). The J segment lost 6 bases and the V segment lost 1 base, leaving 5 bases of the junction unmatched. This CDR3 spans 13 amino acids. This chain's CDR3 is CSARGRGLGEQYF. The CDR3 coding sequence is TGCAGTGCTAGAGGCAGGGGGCTTGGCGAGCAGTACTTC.

This clonotype was counted once. The chain carries TRBV3-1 and TRBJ2-1; D is perhaps TRBD1 or TRBD2 (5 bases each). V lost 4 bases to trimming and J lost 6 bases, with 16 bases between them. Germline CDR1 reads LGHDT; CDR2 reads YNNKEL (reference sequence). The CDR3 covers 15 residues. The CDR3 spells CASSPRDGRVNEQFF. The CDR3 nucleotides read TGTGCCAGCAGCCCCCGGGACGGACGGGTCAATGAGCAGTTCTTC.

DNA for the CDR3: TGCAGTGCCCCGCGAGTCTCCACCGGGACTAGCGGGGGGACTGACCCTAGAGATACGCAGTATTTT. Amino acids: CSAPRVSTGTSGGTDPRDTQYF. The gene calls are TRBV20-1 and TRBJ2-3; TRBD2 agrees at 15 bases. The J segment lost 5 bases and the V segment lost 6 bases, leaving 27 bases of the junction unmatched. Germline CDR1 is DFQATT and CDR2 is SNEGSKA (reference sequence). The CDR3 consists of 22 residues.

This chain links TRBV27 with TRBJ2-3; D unclear. The ends were cut back, 6 bases at V and 4 bases at J, with 11 bases in the middle. The germline V gene encodes CDR1 MNHEY and CDR2 SMNVEV (reference sequence). The length of the CDR3 is 13 residues. CDR3 sequence reads: CASRHGPPDTQYF. CDR3 nucleotide sequence: TGTGCCAGCAGGCATGGGCCCCCAGATACGCAGTATTTT.

V is TRBV5-1 and J is TRBJ2-7; TRBD2 matches at 7 bases. The germline CDR1 and CDR2 sequences are SGHRS and YFSETQ. The CDR3 runs to 16 residues. J was trimmed by 7 bases and V by 0 bases; bases with no gene match: 13. CDR3 bases: TGCGCCAGCAGCTTGGAGGGCAACAAGCGGGAAGGTGAGCAGTACTTC. Residues: CASSLEGNKREGEQYF. The whole variable domain, remainder taken from reference TRBV5-1 and TRBJ2-7, is KAGVTQTPRYLIKTRGQQVTLSCSPISGHRSVSWYQQTPGQGLQFLFEYFSETQRNKGNFPGRFSGRQFSNSRSEMNVSTLELGDSALYLCASSLEGNKREGEQYFGPGTRLTVT.

V and J are TRBV7-2 and TRBJ1-1; D is perhaps TRBD1 (5 bases). The germline CDR1 and CDR2 sequences are SGHTA and FQGNSA. The V end lost 4 bases, the J end lost 4 bases, and 13 bases lay between the germline ends. The CDR3 covers 14 residues. Here the CDR3 DNA reads TGTGCCAGCAGCTATGCGGGGGGTGGCACTGAAGCTTTCTTT. It specifies CASSYAGGGTEAFF.